Sequencing of this TCR beta chain was carried out in a study of blood T cell repertoires in COVID-19. Background on the study: The analysed material was cDNA or gDNA that came from T cells, B-cell-depleted T cells, or PBMCs.

The CDR3 is 14 amino acids. V shed 6 bases and J shed 2 bases, with 14 bases lying between them. CDR1 and CDR2 from the germline V gene are SGHRS and YFSETQ. In the source study's methods: Reference gene primers were amplified, and this amplification served to estimate nucleated cell counts. The assay was immunoSEQ multiplex PCR, and TCRdb's table has in-frame clones only and misses some. That table is the source of V, J and clone size, and D and trimming were worked out from the DNA. The sample includes about 42,000 clones, around nine tenths of them seen just once. Sequencing input: peripheral blood. The V and J genes are TRBV5-1 and TRBJ1-1; TRBD1 is a possible D gene (6 bases). The clonotype comes from a human donor in a cohort sampled during active COVID-19. The CDR3 region has the DNA TGCGCCAGCACCCCGGACAGAGGAAACACTGAAGCTTTCTTT. It specifies CASTPDRGNTEAFF.